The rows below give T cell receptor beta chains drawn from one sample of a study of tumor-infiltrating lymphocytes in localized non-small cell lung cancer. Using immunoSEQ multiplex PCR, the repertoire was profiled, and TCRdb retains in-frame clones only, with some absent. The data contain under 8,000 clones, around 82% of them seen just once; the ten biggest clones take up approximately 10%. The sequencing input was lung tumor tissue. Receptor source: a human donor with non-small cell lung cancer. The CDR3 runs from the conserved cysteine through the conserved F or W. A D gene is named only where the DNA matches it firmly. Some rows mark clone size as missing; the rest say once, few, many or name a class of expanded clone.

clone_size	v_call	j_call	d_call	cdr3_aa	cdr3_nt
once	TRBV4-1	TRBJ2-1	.	CASSQESVRSYNEQFF	TGCGCCAGCAGCCAAGAATCTGTGCGTTCCTACAATGAGCAGTTCTTC
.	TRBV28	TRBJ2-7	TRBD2	CASSSYSGSLTDYEQYF	TGTGCCAGCAGTTCCTATAGCGGGAGCCTTACAGACTACGAGCAGTACTTC
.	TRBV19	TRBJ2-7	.	CASSLGTVGYSYEQYF	TGTGCCAGTAGTCTGGGGACCGTCGGGTACTCCTACGAGCAGTACTTC
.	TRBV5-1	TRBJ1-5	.	CASSLAPTGRLGNQPQHF	TGCGCCAGCAGCTTGGCCCCCACGGGGAGACTGGGCAATCAGCCCCAGCATTTT
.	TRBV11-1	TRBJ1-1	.	CASSPGTEAFF	TGTGCCAGCAGCCCTGGGACTGAAGCTTTCTTT
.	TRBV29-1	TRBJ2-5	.	CSVGRGQQETQYF	TGCAGCGTTGGGAGGGGACAGCAAGAGACCCAGTACTTC
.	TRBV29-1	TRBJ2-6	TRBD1	CSVKAGGSGANVLTF	TGCAGCGTCAAAGCAGGGGGCTCTGGGGCCAACGTCCTGACTTTC
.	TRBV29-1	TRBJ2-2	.	CSVSGWVGGELFF	TGCAGCGTTAGTGGTTGGGTTGGCGGGGAGCTGTTTTTT
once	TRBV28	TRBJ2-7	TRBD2	CASSTPSGGSYEQYF	TGTGCCAGCAGCACACCTAGCGGAGGATCCTACGAGCAGTACTTC
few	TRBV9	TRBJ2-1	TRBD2	CASSSHGLAGGLEQFF	TGTGCCAGCAGCTCACACGGACTAGCGGGAGGGCTTGAGCAGTTCTTC
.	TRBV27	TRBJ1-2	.	CASSLSGLGGYTF	TGTGCCAGCAGTTTATCAGGGTTGGGTGGCTACACCTTC
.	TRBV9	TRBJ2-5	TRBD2	CASSVAPGLAGKTQYF	TGTGCCAGCAGCGTAGCCCCGGGACTAGCGGGGAAGACCCAGTACTTC
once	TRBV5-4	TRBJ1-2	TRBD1	CASSPGQLHYGYTF	TGTGCCAGCAGCCCGGGACAGTTGCACTATGGCTACACCTTC
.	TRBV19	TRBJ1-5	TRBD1	CASSSWDRYSNQPQHF	TGTGCCAGTAGTAGTTGGGACAGGTATAGCAATCAGCCCCAGCATTTT
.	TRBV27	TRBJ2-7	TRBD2	CASSLGGSILREQYF	TGTGCCAGCAGTTTGGGGGGGAGTATTTTACGGGAGCAGTACTTC
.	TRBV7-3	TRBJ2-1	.	CASSSGGGLYNEQFF	TGTGCCAGCAGCTCCGGTGGGGGACTTTACAATGAGCAGTTCTTC
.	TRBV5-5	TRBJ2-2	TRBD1	CASSSFNRGGSGELFF	TGTGCCAGCAGCTCCTTTAACCGAGGGGGCTCCGGGGAGCTGTTTTTT
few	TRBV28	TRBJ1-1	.	CATALFQAFF	TGTGCCACGGCCCTATTTCAAGCTTTCTTT
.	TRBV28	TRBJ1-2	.	CASRPQGNYGYTF	TGTGCCAGCAGACCCCAGGGAAACTATGGCTACACCTTC
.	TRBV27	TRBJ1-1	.	CASSPKGYTEAFF	TGTGCCAGCAGTCCCAAAGGGTACACTGAAGCTTTCTTT
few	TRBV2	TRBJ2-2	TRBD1	CASSRQGHGELFF	TGTGCCAGCAGTCGACAGGGGCACGGGGAGCTGTTTTTT
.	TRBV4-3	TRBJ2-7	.	CAGSQEIKDSIGQYF	TGCGCCGGCAGCCAAGAAATAAAGGACTCCATCGGGCAGTACTTC
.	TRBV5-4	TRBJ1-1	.	CASSQGPGGDTEAFF	TGCGCCAGCAGCCAAGGCCCCGGGGGGGACACTGAAGCTTTCTTT
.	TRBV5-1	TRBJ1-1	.	CASNPQVTSDAEAFF	TGCGCCAGCAACCCCCAGGTTACAAGCGACGCTGAAGCTTTCTTT
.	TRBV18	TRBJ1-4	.	CASSPPSPGGAREKLFF	TGTGCCAGCTCACCACCTAGTCCTGGGGGTGCGAGGGAAAAACTGTTTTTT